The source of this TCR beta chain is a study of ipilimumab plus nivolumab after autologous stem cell transplantation. This CDR3 has 13 residues. Germline-derived CDR1 and CDR2 are SGHNT and YYREEE (reference sequence). Trimming pared 5 bases from V and 1 base from J, leaving 10 bases between. Using immunoSEQ multiplex PCR, the repertoire was profiled, and TCRdb retains in-frame clones only, with some absent. The table includes about 83,000 clones, approximately 86% detected once. This TCR was sampled from a male donor with diffuse large B-cell lymphoma. Sequences were derived from PBMCs, sampled in a trial of ipilimumab plus nivolumab as post-transplant consolidation. The chain recombines TRBV5-4 with TRBJ2-7, with a possible D match to TRBD1 (6 bases). CDR3 coding DNA: TGTGCCAGCAGTCTAGACAGGTCCTACGAGCAGTACTTC. This codes for CASSLDRSYEQYF.